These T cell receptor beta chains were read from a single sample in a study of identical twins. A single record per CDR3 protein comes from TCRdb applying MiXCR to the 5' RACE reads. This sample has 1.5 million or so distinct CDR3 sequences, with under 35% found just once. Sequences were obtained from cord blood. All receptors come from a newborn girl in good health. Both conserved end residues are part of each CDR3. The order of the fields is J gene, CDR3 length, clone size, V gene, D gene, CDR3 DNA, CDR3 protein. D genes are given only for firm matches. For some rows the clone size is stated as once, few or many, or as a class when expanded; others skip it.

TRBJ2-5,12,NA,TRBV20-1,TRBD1,TGCAGTGCTAGGAGGACAGGGGGTGGCCAGTACTTC,CSARRTGGGQYF
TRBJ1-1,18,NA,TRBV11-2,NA,TGTGCCAGCAGCTCCCTGCGGAGGGAGGGCCTCATGAACACTGAAGCTTTCTTT,CASSSLRREGLMNTEAFF
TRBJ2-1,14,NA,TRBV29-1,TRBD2,TGCAGCTACTTTGGAGGCGGGAGGGCCAGTGAGCAGTTCTTC,CSYFGGGRASEQFF
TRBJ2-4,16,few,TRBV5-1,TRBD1,TGCGCCAGCAGCTCATTTGGGACAGGTACAAGACTAGGGCAGTACTTC,CASSSFGTGTRLGQYF
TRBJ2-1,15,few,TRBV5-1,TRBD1,TGCGCCAGCAGCTGGGGACAGGGGGCGCGTAATGAGCAGTTCTTC,CASSWGQGARNEQFF
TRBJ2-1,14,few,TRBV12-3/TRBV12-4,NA,TGTGCCAGCAGTTTATACCCGGCAGAAAATGAGCAGTTCTTC,CASSLYPAENEQFF
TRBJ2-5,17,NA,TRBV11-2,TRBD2,TGTGCCAGCAGCTCCCCAATCAGGGTTAGCGGGAGAGAGACCCAGTACTTC,CASSSPIRVSGRETQYF
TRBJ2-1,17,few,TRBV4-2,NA,TGTGCCAGCAGCCAAGATCTACTAGCCGATTTTAGCAATGAGCAGTTCTTC,CASSQDLLADFSNEQFF
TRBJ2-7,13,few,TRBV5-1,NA,TGCGCCAGCTACCGGGACCGAGCCTACGAGCAGTACTTC,CASYRDRAYEQYF
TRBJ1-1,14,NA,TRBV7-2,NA,TGTGCCAGCAGCTTACGGGGAAGCGTCGCTGAAGCTTTCTTT,CASSLRGSVAEAFF
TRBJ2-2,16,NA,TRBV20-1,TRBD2,TGCAGTGCTAGAGCTCGGGCTAGCGGGAGTTCCGGGGAGCTGTTTTTT,CSARARASGSSGELFF
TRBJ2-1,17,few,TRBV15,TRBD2,TGTGCCACCAGCAGAGACGGTAGCGGGACGATCTACAATGAGCAGTTCTTC,CATSRDGSGTIYNEQFF
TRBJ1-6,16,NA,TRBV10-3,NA,TGTGCCATCAGTGAGTCAGTACACTCCTATAATTCATCCCTCCACTTT,CAISESVHSYNSSLHF
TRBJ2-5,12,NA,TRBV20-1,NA,TGCAGTGCTACCACTAGCAAACAGACCCAGTACTTC,CSATTSKQTQYF
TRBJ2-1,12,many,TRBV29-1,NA,TGCAGCGCCTCCGGCCAGTACAATGAGCAGTTCTTC,CSASGQYNEQFF
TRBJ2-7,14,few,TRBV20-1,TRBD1,TGCAGTGCCTCCGACAGGGCAGGCGCCTACGAGCAGTACTTC,CSASDRAGAYEQYF
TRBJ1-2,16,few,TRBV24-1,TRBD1,TGTGCCACCAGTGACACCGGGACAGGGGGTTTATATGGCTACACCTTC,CATSDTGTGGLYGYTF
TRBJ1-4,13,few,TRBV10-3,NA,TGTGCCATCAGTGACAGACTGAATGAAAAACTGTTTTTT,CAISDRLNEKLFF
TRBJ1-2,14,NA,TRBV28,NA,TGTGCCAGCAGGGCCGGGACAACTAACTATGGCTACACCTTC,CASRAGTTNYGYTF
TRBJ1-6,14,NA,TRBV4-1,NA,TGCGCCAGCAGCCAAGAGAACAGGGACTCACCCCTCCACTTT,CASSQENRDSPLHF
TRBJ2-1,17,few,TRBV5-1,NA,TGCGCCAGCAGCTTGGCGGGGGTGCGGAGCTCCTACAATGAGCAGTTCTTC,CASSLAGVRSSYNEQFF
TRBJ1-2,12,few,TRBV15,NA,TGTGCCACCAGCAGAGCGGGGTTTGGCTACACCTTC,CATSRAGFGYTF
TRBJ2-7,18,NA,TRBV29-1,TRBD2,TGCAGCGGAGGACCTAGCGGGGGCCTAACTCGCTCCTACAATGAGCAGTACTTC,CSGGPSGGLTRSYNEQYF
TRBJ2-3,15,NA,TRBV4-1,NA,TGCGCCAGCAGCCAAGGGCCCCCGAGGGCCGATACGCAGTATTTT,CASSQGPPRADTQYF
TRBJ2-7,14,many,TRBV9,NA,TGTGCCAGCAGCGTAGCTAGTAGCTCCTACGAGCAGTACTTC,CASSVASSSYEQYF
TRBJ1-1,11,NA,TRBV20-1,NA,TGCATCCGCTCGGAGGGCACTGAAGCTTTCTTT,CIRSEGTEAFF
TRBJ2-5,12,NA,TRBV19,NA,TGTGCCAGTAGTAGTTACCCCAATGAGCAGTACTTC,CASSSYPNEQYF
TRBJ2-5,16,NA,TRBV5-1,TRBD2,TGCGCCAGCAGCTTGGAGCCAGCGGGAGTGGTTAATGAGCAGTACTTC,CASSLEPAGVVNEQYF
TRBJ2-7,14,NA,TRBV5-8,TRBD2,TGTGCCAGCACCGAGCGACTAGCGCCCTACGAGCAGTACTTC,CASTERLAPYEQYF
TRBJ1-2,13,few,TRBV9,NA,TGTGCCAGCAGCACACAGGGAAGGTATGGCTACACCTTC,CASSTQGRYGYTF
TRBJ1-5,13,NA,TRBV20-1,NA,TGCAGTGTCCTGGGTCGGGATCGGCAGCCCCAGCATTTT,CSVLGRDRQPQHF
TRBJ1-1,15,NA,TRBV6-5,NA,TGTGCCAGCAGTTACTTGCCCGCGGGGAGCGCTGAAGCTTTCTTT,CASSYLPAGSAEAFF
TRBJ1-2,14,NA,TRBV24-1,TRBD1,TGTGCCACCAGTGATTCGGACAGGAGGGATGGCTACACCTTC,CATSDSDRRDGYTF
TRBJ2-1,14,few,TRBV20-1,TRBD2,TGCAGTGCTAGCCCCTCGACTAGCCCGAATGAGCAGTTCTTC,CSASPSTSPNEQFF
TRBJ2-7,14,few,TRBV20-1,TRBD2,TGCAGTGCTAGAGATTCCCTAGCGGGCTACGAGCAGTACTTC,CSARDSLAGYEQYF
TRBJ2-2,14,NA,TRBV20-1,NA,TGCAGTGCTAGAAGGGGCAGGAGCACCGGGGAGCTGTTTTTT,CSARRGRSTGELFF
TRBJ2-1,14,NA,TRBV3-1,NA,TGTGCCAGCAGCCCTTCCCAGGGGTCCGCTGAGCAGTTCTTC,CASSPSQGSAEQFF
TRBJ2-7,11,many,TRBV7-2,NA,TGTGCCAGCAGCTTCGCCTACGAGCAGTACTTC,CASSFAYEQYF
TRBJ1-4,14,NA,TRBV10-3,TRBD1,TGTGCCATCAGTGAGGAGACAGGGGAGGGAGAACTGTTTTTT,CAISEETGEGELFF
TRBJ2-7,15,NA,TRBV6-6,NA,TGTGCCAGCAGTTACACGACAGGTCCCTACAATGAGCAGTACTTC,CASSYTTGPYNEQYF
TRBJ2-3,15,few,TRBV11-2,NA,TGTGCCAGCAGCTTAGTCCTGGTCCACACAGATACGCAGTATTTT,CASSLVLVHTDTQYF
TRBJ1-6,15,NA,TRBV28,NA,TGTGCCAGCAGTTTACCGACAGTTCCTAATTCACCCCTCCACTTT,CASSLPTVPNSPLHF